This is a list of T cell receptor beta chains from one sample in a study of T cell responses to AZD1222 COVID-19 vaccine. This table comes from immunoSEQ multiplex PCR, and its TCRdb copy is limited to in-frame clones, with some not included. Of about 200,000 clones in the sample, more than 90% are singletons; the top ten hold around 3.6%. The source material was peripheral blood, sampled 28 days after the second dose of the MenACWY control vaccine. These TCRs come from an adult who received the MenACWY meningococcal vaccine as a control. CDR3s include the opening cysteine and the closing phenylalanine or tryptophan.

J gene,V gene,CDR3 protein
TRBJ1-5,TRBV7-8,CASSLDRTQPQHF
TRBJ1-5,TRBV6-5,CASRPDRGDQPQHF
TRBJ2-3,TRBV4-2,CASSQVNTDTQYF
TRBJ1-2,TRBV29-1,CSVERANGYTF
TRBJ2-1,TRBV11-3,CASSLYSGRARYNEQFF
TRBJ2-3,TRBV9,CASSVGGAGLTDTQYF
TRBJ2-1,TRBV28,CASSRDFNEQFF
TRBJ2-7,TRBV29-1,CSVEVISGEQYF
TRBJ2-7,TRBV19,CASSISRTYEQYF
TRBJ1-5,TRBV6-5,CASKIIRGGNQPQHF
TRBJ1-2,TRBV19,CASTLTGTYGYTF
TRBJ1-4,TRBV6-2/TRBV6-3,CASSYRAGANEKLFF
TRBJ2-2,TRBV9,CASSSGGGMNTGELFF
TRBJ2-7,TRBV19,CASSTDRGSYEQYF
TRBJ1-6,TRBV5-1,CASSFQGDRNSPLHF
TRBJ2-7,TRBV28,CASSLSAEQYF
TRBJ1-3,TRBV11-2,CASSEGGNGNTIYF
TRBJ1-4,TRBV4-1,CASSYPGLRNEKLFF
TRBJ2-3,TRBV7-2,CASRGGSQDTQYF
TRBJ2-7,TRBV13,CASSLGPRGSSYEQYF
TRBJ2-7,TRBV11-2,CASSLGGSYEQYF
TRBJ2-1,TRBV6-1,CASSGLGAGTYNEQFF
TRBJ2-7,TRBV24-1,CATSDDYEQYF
TRBJ1-2,TRBV27,CASSNGQGTLYGYTF
TRBJ2-4,TRBV7-2,CASSPWGRGNIQYF
TRBJ2-3,TRBV6-5,CASSYSDVRGRRTQYF
TRBJ2-1,TRBV5-1,CASSLPRGTSGLFSHNEQFF
TRBJ2-1,TRBV7-8,CASSGPRQPPGLAGRYNEQFF
TRBJ2-2,TRBV19,CASSIGAGPWNTGELFF
TRBJ1-3,TRBV7-9,CASSLGQAAWNTIYF
TRBJ2-7,TRBV27,CASRIAGGNEQYF
TRBJ2-7,TRBV7-9,CASSSPPGYEQYF
TRBJ1-6,TRBV4-1,CASSQALTGGFSPLHF
TRBJ1-2,TRBV20-1,CSGTTGDGYTF
TRBJ2-5,TRBV18,CASSSTGTSGQETQYF
TRBJ2-2,TRBV6-1,CASSEGTSFSGELFF
TRBJ2-7,TRBV10-1,CASGLVGEQYF
TRBJ2-7,TRBV19,CASSSFSSSYEQYF
TRBJ1-1,TRBV18,CASSFLTGQGRTEAFF
TRBJ2-7,TRBV5-5,CASSFRTSGNLALSEYF
TRBJ2-1,TRBV7-3,CASSEQAGGYNEQFF
TRBJ1-4,TRBV5-1,CASSHRRGTNEKLFF